The 17 T cell receptor beta chains given below trace back to one sample, sequenced in a study of blood T cell repertoires in COVID-19. Generated by immunoSEQ multiplex PCR, the TCRdb table keeps only in-frame clones and is missing some. Seen here are 180,000 or so clones, 80% to 90% observed once, and the top ten hold roughly 8%. Input material: peripheral blood. These receptors were collected from a man in his fifties or sixties with acute or convalescent COVID-19.

The chain joins TRBV29-1 to TRBJ1-1; 8 nucleotides agree with TRBD1. The CDR3 is made up of 13 amino acids. V lost 5 bases, J lost 2 bases, and 4 bases stayed unmatched. CDR1 SQVTM and CDR2 ANQGSEA come from the germline V gene. CDR3 DNA sequence: TGCAGCGTTCTCAGGGGGCACAACACTGAAGCTTTCTTT. This translates into CSVLRGHNTEAFF.

The table lists this clone with a count of one. The chain has TRBV5-1 and TRBJ2-5; D is uncertain. CDR1 is SGHRS and CDR2 is YFSETQ in the germline V gene. The CDR3 contains 13 residues. Trimming stripped 0 bases from V and 2 bases from J, with 5 bases between. CDR3 nucleotides: TGCGCCAGCAGCTTGGCGCAGCAAGAGACCCAGTACTTC. Translation gives CASSLAQQETQYF. Drawing the rest from reference TRBV5-1 and TRBJ2-5, the complete variable domain is KAGVTQTPRYLIKTRGQQVTLSCSPISGHRSVSWYQQTPGQGLQFLFEYFSETQRNKGNFPGRFSGRQFSNSRSEMNVSTLELGDSALYLCASSLAQQETQYFGPGTRLLVL.

V and J are TRBV11-2 and TRBJ2-3; 7 bases map to TRBD1. The length of the CDR3 is 18 residues. The germline gives CDR1 SGHAT, CDR2 FQNNGV. The ends lost 2 bases at V and 0 bases at J; junction bases unmatched: 11. Written as DNA, the CDR3 is TGTGCCAGCAGCTTAAGGGGGCTCGCGGGCTTCAGCACAGATACGCAGTATTTT. Its protein product is CASSLRGLAGFSTDTQYF.

V is TRBV24-1 and J is TRBJ1-2; the D is unclear. The CDR3 has 13 amino acids. The germline V gene encodes CDR1 KGHDR and CDR2 SFDVKD. The ends were cut back, 3 bases at V and 11 bases at J, with 15 bases in the middle. The CDR3 nucleotides read TGTGCCACCAGTGATCGGAGAGGGCTTGGGTACACCTTC. Translation gives CATSDRRGLGYTF.

The V call is TRBV10-1, the J call TRBJ2-1; TRBD2 matches 9 bases. The V segment lost 0 bases and the J segment 9 bases; nucleotides outside the gene matches: 6. Germline V gene data show CDR1 as WNHNN and CDR2 as SYGVQD (reference sequence). CDR3 length equals 15 residues. The CDR3 spells CASSESGGRAVEQFF. The CDR3 DNA reads TGCGCCAGCAGTGAGTCCGGCGGGAGGGCCGTTGAGCAGTTCTTC.

V and J are TRBV12-2 and TRBJ1-1; TRBD1 was called by the table and not checked on the DNA. TRBV12-2 is flagged as a pseudogene. This CDR3 is 17 amino acids long. The CDR3 region is CASRLAGTGAENTEAFF. CDR3 bases: TGTGCAAGTCGCTTAGCCGGGACAGGGGCAGAGAACACTGAAGCTTTCTTT.

The chain combines TRBV15 with TRBJ1-1, with 12 bases aligning to TRBD1. V lost 1 base, J lost 8 bases, and 5 bases stayed unmatched. Germline V gene lookup returns CDR1 LNHNV and CDR2 YYDKDF (reference sequence). The CDR3 totals 15 residues. CDR3 protein: CATSRVRDRGREAFF. CDR3 bases: TGTGCCACCAGCAGAGTTCGGGACAGGGGGCGCGAAGCTTTCTTT. Filled out from reference TRBV15 and TRBJ1-1, the complete variable domain reads DAMVIQNPRYQVTQFGKPVTLSCSQTLNHNVMYWYQQKSSQAPKLLFHYYDKDFNNEADTPDNFQSRRPNTSFCFLDIRSPGLGDTAMYLCATSRVRDRGREAFFGQGTRLTVV.

V and J are TRBV11-2 and TRBJ1-5; no clear D gene. CDR3 length: 12 amino acids. CDR1 and CDR2 from the germline V gene are SGHAT and FQNNGV. Trimming removed 6 bases at V and 9 bases at J, with 12 bases between. In DNA, the CDR3 is TGTGCCAGCAGTTCACTACTGGGGCCCCAGCATTTT. Translation: CASSSLLGPQHF.

The genes are TRBV5-4 and TRBJ2-1; TRBD2 aligns across 10 bases. Germline V CDR1 and CDR2: SGHNT, YYREEE (reference sequence). Germline trimming cut 6 bases from V and 4 bases from J; bases unmatched to any gene: 7. The CDR3 has 15 residues. The CDR3 loop reads CASNTRLAGYNEQFF. Here the CDR3 DNA reads TGTGCCAGCAATACACGACTAGCGGGTTACAATGAGCAGTTCTTC.

This chain links TRBV3-1 (or the pseudogene TRBV3-2) with TRBJ1-2; 7 bases align to TRBD1. Germline lookup yields CDR1 LGHDT and CDR2 YNNKEL (reference sequence). The CDR3 is made up of 15 amino acids. After removal of 5 bases from V and 4 bases from J, the junction contained 10 bases not matched to a gene. The CDR3 is CASSYRGKGAYGYTF. CDR3 in DNA: TGTGCCAGCAGCTACCGAGGCAAGGGGGCCTATGGCTACACCTTC.

The chain combines TRBV11-2 with TRBJ1-1, with D maybe TRBD1 (5 bases). Deletions cut 5 bases from V and 7 bases from J, with 14 bases between. Germline loops: CDR1 SGHAT, CDR2 FQNNGV. The CDR3 covers 13 residues. Written as DNA, the CDR3 is TGTGCCAGCAGCCTACCCGGGGGTTATGAAGCTTTCTTT. This translates into CASSLPGGYEAFF.

This clone was found once. This chain joins TRBV5-1 and TRBJ1-2; the D is unclear. V lost 2 bases and J 3 bases, leaving 8 bases between the germline ends. This CDR3 has 13 residues. CDR1 SGHRS and CDR2 YFSETQ come from the germline V gene. For the CDR3, the DNA is TGCGCCAGCAGCTTAGGCGGTGACTATGGCTACACCTTC. This sequence encodes CASSLGGDYGYTF.

V usage is TRBV28 and J usage is TRBJ2-7; 10 bases are a match to TRBD1. The CDR3 totals 15 residues. The junction had 3 bases not matched to a gene; V was cut back by 2 bases and J by 2 bases. Germline assignment: CDR1 MDHEN and CDR2 SYDVKM. As DNA, the CDR3 is TGTGCCAGCAGTTTACCCGGGACAGGGGCCTACGAGCAGTACTTC. Amino acids: CASSLPGTGAYEQYF.

The chain uses TRBV10-3 and TRBJ2-1; D unresolved. Germline-derived CDR1 and CDR2 are ENHRY and SYGVKD. The V gene lost 4 bases and the J gene lost 6 bases, with 13 bases spanning the gap. This CDR3 contains 14 residues. In DNA form, the CDR3 reads TGTGCCATCAGTGGCGCAGGTTACCCCAATGAGCAGTTCTTC. It codes for CAISGAGYPNEQFF.

This clone was recorded once. The CDR3 nucleotides read TGTGCCACCAGTGACCCAGTACACAGCCATCAGCCCCAGCATTTT. Its translation: CATSDPVHSHQPQHF. V usage is TRBV24-1 and J usage is TRBJ1-5, with D unclear. Trimming left V 4 bases short and J 5 bases short, with 14 bases between. CDR3 length: 15 amino acids. Germline assignment: CDR1 KGHDR and CDR2 SFDVKD.

The genes are TRBV30 and TRBJ1-4, with D possibly TRBD1 on 6 matching bases. V lost 8 bases and J 6 bases, leaving 16 bases between the germline ends. This CDR3 is built from 13 residues. The germline CDR1 and CDR2 sequences are GTSNPN and SVGIG (reference sequence). CDR3 nucleotides: TGTGCCGGGCGGGCAGGGGTGTATGAAAAACTGTTTTTT. Translating it yields CAGRAGVYEKLFF.

The CDR3 sequence: CSASRGGFTEAFF. DNA of the CDR3: TGCAGTGCTAGTCGGGGGGGTTTCACTGAAGCTTTCTTT. This chain joins TRBV20-1 and TRBJ1-1, with a tentative D call TRBD1 (5 bases). Germline V lookup: CDR1 DFQATT, CDR2 SNEGSKA (reference sequence). V was trimmed by 3 bases and J by 4 bases, leaving 12 bases between them. There are 13 residues in the CDR3.